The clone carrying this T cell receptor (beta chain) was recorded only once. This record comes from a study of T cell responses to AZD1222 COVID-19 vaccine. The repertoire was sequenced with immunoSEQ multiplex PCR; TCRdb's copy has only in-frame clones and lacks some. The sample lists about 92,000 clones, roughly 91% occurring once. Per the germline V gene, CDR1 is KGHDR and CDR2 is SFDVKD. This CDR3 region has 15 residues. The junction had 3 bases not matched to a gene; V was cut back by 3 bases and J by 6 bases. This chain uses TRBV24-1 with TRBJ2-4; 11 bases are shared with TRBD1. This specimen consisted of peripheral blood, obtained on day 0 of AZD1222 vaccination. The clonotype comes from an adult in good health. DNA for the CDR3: TGTGCCACCAGTGATAGGACAGGGGGCGGAAACATTCAGTACTTC. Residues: CATSDRTGGGNIQYF.